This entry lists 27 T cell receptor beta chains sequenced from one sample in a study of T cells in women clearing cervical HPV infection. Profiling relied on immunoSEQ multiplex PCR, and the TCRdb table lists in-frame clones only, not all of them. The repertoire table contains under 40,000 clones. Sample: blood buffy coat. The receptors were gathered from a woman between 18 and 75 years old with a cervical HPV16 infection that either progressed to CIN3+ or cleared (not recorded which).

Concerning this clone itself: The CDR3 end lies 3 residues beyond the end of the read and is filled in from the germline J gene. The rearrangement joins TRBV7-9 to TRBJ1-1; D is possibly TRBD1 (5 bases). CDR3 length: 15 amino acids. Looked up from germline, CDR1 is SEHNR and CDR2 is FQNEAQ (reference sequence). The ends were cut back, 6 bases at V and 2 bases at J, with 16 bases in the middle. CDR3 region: CASRGRGGGNTEAFF. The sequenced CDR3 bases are TGTGCCAGCAGGGGTCGGGGGGGAGGAAACACTGAA. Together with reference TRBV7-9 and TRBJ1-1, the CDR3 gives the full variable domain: DTGVSQNPRHKITKRGQNVTFRCDPISEHNRLYWYRQTLGQGPEFLTYFQNEAQLEKSRLLSDRFSAERPKGSFSTLEIQRTEQGDSAMYLCASRGRGGGNTEAFFGQGTRLTVV.

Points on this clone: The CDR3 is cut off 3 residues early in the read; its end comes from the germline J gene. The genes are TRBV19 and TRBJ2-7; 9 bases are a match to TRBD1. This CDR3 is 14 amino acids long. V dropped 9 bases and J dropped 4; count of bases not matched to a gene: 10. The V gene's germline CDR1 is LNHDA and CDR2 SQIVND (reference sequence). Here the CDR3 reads CASKPGTGTYEQYF. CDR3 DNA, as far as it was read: TGTGCCAGCAAACCCGGGACAGGGACTTACGAG.

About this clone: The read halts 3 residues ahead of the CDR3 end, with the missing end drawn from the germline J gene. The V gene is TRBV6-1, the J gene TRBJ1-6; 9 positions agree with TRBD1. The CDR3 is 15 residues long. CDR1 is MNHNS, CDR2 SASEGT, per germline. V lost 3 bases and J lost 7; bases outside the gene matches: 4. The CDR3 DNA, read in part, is TGTGCCAGCAGTGACCCGGGACAGGGAAATTCACCC. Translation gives CASSDPGQGNSP. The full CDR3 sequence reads CASSDPGQGNSPLHF.

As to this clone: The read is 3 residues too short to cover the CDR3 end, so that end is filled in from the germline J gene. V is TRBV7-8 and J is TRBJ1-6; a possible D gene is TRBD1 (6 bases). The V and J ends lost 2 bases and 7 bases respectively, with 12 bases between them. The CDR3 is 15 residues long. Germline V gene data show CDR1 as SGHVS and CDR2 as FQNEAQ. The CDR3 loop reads CASSLSPGVNSPLHF. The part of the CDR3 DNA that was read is TGTGCCAGCAGCTTATCGCCAGGGGTGAATTCACCC.

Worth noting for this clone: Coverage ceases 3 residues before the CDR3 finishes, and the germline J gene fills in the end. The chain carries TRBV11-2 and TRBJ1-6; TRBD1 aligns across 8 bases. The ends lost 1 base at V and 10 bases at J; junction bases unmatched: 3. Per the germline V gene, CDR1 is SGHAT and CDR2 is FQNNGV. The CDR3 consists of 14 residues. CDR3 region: CASSLGQGYSPLHF. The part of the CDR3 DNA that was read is TGTGCCAGCAGCTTAGGACAGGGGTACTCACCC.

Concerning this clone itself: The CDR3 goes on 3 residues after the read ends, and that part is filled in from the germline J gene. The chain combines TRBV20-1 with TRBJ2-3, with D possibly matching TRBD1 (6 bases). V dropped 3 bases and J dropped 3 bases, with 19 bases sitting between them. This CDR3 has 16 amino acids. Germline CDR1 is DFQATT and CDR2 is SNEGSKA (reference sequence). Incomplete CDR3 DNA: TGCAGTGCTAGGGGGTTCAGGGGAAGGGAGACAGATACG. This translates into CSARGFRGRETDT. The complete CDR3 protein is CSARGFRGRETDTQYF.

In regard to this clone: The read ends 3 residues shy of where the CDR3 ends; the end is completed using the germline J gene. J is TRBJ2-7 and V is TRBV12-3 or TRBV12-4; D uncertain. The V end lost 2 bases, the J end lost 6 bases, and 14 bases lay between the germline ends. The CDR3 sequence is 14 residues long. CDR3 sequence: CASSLYTGGSEQYF. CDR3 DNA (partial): TGTGCCAGCAGTTTATATACCGGCGGTAGCGAG.

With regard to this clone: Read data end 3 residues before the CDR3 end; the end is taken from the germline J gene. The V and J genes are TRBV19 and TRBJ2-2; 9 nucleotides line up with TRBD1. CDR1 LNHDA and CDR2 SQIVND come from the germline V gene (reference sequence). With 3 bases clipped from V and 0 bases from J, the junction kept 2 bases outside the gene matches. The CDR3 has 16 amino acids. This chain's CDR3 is CASSITGGANTGELFF. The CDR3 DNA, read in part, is TGTGCCAGTAGTATTACAGGGGGCGCGAACACCGGGGAG.

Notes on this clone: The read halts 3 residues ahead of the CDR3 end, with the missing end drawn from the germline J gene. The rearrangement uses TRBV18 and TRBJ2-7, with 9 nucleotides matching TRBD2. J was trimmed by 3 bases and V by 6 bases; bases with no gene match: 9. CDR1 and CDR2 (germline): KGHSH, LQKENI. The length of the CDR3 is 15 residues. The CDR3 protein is CASSPNPSGNYEQYF. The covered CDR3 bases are TGTGCCAGCTCCCCAAACCCTAGCGGGAACTACGAG.

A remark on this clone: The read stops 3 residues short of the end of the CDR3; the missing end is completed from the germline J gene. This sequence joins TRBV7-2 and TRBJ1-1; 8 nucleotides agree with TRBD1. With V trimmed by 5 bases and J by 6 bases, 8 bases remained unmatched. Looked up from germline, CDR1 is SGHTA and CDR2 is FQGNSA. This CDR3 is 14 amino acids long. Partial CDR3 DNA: TGTGCCAGCAGCCGGGACAGGACTCGACCTGAA. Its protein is CASSRDRTRPE. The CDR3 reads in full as CASSRDRTRPEAFF.

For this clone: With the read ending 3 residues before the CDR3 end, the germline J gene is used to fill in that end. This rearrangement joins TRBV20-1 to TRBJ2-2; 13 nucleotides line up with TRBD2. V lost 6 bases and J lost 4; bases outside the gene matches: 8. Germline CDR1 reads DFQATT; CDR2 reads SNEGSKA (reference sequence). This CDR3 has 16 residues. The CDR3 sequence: CSAIKRLAGGTGELFF. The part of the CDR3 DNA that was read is TGCAGTGCCATAAAGAGACTAGCGGGGGGCACCGGGGAG.

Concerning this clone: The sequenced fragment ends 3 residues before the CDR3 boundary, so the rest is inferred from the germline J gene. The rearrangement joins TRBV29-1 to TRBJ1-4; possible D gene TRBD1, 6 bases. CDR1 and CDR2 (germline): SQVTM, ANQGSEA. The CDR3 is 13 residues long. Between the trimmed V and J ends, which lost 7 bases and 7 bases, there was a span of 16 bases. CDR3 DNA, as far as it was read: TGCAGCGCAGATGGAGGGGGAGGTGAAAAA. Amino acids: CSADGGGGEK. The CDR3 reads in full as CSADGGGGEKLFF.

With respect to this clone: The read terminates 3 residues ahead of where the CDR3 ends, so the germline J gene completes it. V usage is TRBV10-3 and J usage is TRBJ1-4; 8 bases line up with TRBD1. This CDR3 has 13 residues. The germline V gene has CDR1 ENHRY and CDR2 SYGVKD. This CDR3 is CATHGTGGSPLFF. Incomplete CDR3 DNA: TGTGCCACCCACGGGACAGGTGGATCACCA.

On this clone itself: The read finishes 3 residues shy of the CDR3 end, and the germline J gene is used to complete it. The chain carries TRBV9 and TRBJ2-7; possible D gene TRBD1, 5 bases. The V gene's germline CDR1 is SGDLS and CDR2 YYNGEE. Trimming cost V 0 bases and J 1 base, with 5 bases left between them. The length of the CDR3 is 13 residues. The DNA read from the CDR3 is TGTGCCAGCAGCGTAGGACAGTCCTACGAG. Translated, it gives CASSVGQSYE. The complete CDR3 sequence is CASSVGQSYEQYF.

The CDR3: CASRFDRMNTEAFF. CDR3 bases read: TGTGCCAGCAGGTTTGACAGAATGAACACTGAA. The rearrangement links TRBV2 to TRBJ1-1; possibly TRBD1 for D (5 bases). The CDR3 is cut off 3 residues early in the read; its end comes from the germline J gene. Per germline, CDR1 SNHLY and CDR2 FYNNEI. Deletions cut 6 bases from V and 0 bases from J, with 11 bases between. The CDR3 totals 14 residues.

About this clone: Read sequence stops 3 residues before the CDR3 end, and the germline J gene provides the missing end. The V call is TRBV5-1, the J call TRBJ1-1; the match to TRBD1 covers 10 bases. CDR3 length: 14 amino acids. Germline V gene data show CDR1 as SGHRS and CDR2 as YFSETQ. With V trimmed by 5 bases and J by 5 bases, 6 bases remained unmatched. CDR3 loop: CASRSGTGATEAFF. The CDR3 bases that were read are TGCGCCAGCAGGTCCGGGACAGGGGCGACTGAA.

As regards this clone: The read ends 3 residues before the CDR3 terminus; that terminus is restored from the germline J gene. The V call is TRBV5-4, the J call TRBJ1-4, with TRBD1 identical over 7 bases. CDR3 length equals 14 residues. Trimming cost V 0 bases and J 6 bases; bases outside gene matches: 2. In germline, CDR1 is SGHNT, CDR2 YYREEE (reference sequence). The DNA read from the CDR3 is TGTGCCAGCAGCTTGGGGCAGGGGGATGAAAAA. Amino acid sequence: CASSLGQGDEK. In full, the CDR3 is CASSLGQGDEKLFF. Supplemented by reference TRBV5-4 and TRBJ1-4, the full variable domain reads ETGVTQSPTHLIKTRGQQVTLRCSSQSGHNTVSWYQQALGQGPQFIFQYYREEENGRGNFPPRFSGLQFPNYSSELNVNALELDDSALYLCASSLGQGDEKLFFGSGTQLSVL.

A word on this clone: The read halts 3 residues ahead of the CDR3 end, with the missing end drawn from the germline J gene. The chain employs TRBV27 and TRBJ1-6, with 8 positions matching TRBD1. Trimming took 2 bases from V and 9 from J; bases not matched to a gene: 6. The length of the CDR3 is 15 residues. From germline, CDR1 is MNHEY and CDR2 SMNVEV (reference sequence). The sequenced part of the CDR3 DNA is TGTGCCAGCAGTTTAAAGAGGACAGGGAGTTCACCC. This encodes CASSLKRTGSSP. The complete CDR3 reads CASSLKRTGSSPLHF.

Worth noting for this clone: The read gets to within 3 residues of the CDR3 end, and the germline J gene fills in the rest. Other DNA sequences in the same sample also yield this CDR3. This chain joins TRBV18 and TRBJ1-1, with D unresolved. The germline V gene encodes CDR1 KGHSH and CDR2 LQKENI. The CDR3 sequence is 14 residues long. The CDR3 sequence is CASSPRRAGETAFF. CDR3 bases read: TGTGCCAGCTCACCACGGAGGGCCGGTGAGACC.

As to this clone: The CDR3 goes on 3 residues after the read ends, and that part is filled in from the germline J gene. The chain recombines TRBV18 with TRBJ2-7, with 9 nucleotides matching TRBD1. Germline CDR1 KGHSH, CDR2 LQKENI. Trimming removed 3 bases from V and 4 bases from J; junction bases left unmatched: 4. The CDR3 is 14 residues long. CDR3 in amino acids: CASSPGQGNYEQYF. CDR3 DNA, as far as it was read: TGTGCCAGCTCACCGGGACAGGGAAATTACGAG.

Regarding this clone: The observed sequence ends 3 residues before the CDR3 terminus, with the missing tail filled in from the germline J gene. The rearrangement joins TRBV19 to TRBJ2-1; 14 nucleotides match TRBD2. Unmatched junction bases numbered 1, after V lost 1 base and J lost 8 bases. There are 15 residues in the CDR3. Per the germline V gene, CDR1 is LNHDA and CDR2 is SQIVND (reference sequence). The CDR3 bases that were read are TGTGCCAGTAGTATAGGACTAGCGGGAGGGTATGAG. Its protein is CASSIGLAGGYE. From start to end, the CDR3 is CASSIGLAGGYEQFF.

CDR3 bases read: TGTGCCAGCAGTGAATATGTAGCGGGAGCTACAGATACG. As protein: CASSEYVAGATDT. The CDR3 in its entirety is CASSEYVAGATDTQYF. The gene calls are TRBV6-1 and TRBJ2-3, with 9 bases identical to TRBD2. The read halts 3 residues ahead of the CDR3 end, with the missing end drawn from the germline J gene. CDR3 length: 16 amino acids. The V gene end was trimmed by 2 bases and the J gene end by 3 bases; junction bases not matched to a gene: 6. Germline loops: CDR1 MNHNS, CDR2 SASEGT.

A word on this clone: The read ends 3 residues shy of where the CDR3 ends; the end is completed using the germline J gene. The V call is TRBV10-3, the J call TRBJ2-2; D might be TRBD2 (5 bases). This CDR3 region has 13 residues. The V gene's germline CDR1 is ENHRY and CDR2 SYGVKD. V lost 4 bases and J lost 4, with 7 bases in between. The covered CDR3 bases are TGTGCCATCAGTGGAGGGTTCACCGGGGAG. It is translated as CAISGGFTGE. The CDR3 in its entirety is CAISGGFTGELFF.

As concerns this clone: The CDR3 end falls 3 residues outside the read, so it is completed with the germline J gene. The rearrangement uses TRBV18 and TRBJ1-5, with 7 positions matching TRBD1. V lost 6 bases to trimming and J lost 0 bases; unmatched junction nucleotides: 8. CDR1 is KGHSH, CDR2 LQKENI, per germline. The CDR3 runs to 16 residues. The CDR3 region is CASSRDRVDSNQPQHF. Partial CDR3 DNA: TGTGCCAGCTCGCGAGACAGGGTAGATAGCAATCAGCCC.

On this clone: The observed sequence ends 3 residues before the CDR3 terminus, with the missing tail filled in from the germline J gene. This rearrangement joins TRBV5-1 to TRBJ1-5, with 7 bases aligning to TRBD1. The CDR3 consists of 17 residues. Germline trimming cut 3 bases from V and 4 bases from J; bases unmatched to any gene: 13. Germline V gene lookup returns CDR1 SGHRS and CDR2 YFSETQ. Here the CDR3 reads CASSSQIQGTENQPQHF. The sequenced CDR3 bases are TGCGCCAGCAGCTCCCAGATCCAAGGGACAGAAAATCAGCCC. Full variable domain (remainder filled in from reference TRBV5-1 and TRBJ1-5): KAGVTQTPRYLIKTRGQQVTLSCSPISGHRSVSWYQQTPGQGLQFLFEYFSETQRNKGNFPGRFSGRQFSNSRSEMNVSTLELGDSALYLCASSSQIQGTENQPQHFGDGTRLSIL.

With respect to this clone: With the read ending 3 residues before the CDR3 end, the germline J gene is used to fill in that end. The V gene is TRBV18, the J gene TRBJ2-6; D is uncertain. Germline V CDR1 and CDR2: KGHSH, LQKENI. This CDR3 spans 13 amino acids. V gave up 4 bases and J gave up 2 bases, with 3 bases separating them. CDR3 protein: CASSQAGANVLTF. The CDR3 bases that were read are TGTGCCAGCTCACAGGCTGGGGCCAACGTC.

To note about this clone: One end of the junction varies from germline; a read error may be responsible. CDR3 DNA, as far as it was read: TGCGCCAGCAGCCAGCACTTAGGACTAGACTACGAG. Protein: CASSQHLGLDYE. The full CDR3 sequence reads CASSQHLGLDYEQYF. The V call is TRBV4-2, the J call TRBJ2-7; 7 bases line up with TRBD2. The read is 3 residues too short to cover the CDR3 end, so that end is filled in from the germline J gene. CDR1 and CDR2 from the germline V gene are LGHNA and YNFKEQ. The CDR3 is 15 amino acids.